This T cell receptor beta chain originates from a study of CD8+ T cells in alopecia areata. This clone was seen a single time. cDNA reverse transcribed from extracted RNA served as the sequencing template. Only in-frame clones appear in the TCRdb table, and some are missing; sequencing was by immunoSEQ multiplex PCR. Among hundreds of thousands of clones listed, about 60% were seen once. Treatment indicated: oral pan-JAK inhibitor, 5-10 mg twice daily. The trim removed 7 bases at V and 4 bases at J, leaving 19 bases unmatched. CDR1 and CDR2 from the germline V gene are SNHLY and FYNNEI. The CDR3 totals 17 residues.

The receptor was isolated from a human donor with alopecia areata. The chain is built from TRBV2 and TRBJ2-7; 7 bases align to TRBD1. Sequencing was performed on CD4+ T cells sorted from blood, taken around week 53, from a patient treated with tofacitinib. The CDR3 here is CASTKGQTTPTAYEQYF. The CDR3 region has the DNA TGTGCCAGCACCAAGGGACAGACTACTCCTACAGCGTACGAGCAGTACTTC.